The clone carrying this TCR beta chain was recorded a few times. Its antigen remains unidentified. This CDR3 comprises 15 residues. V was shortened by 6 bases and J by 0 bases, with 15 bases between the two germline ends. The treatment: oral pan-JAK inhibitor, 5-10 mg twice daily. As part of sample collection, lesional scalp punch biopsies and peripheral blood were taken from alopecia areata patients. The source of the sample is a study of CD8+ T cells in alopecia areata. In the study overall: The drug, tofacitinib, lasted 6 to 18 months, followed by 6 months off drug.

Study outcomes and limitations: Compared with mice, patients displayed less clear TCR sharing, possibly for HLA-related reasons. For baseline CD8+ expansion, any link to response stays uncertain with one nonresponder.

Extraction and reverse transcription of RNA yielded cDNA as the sequencing template. Profiled with immunoSEQ multiplex PCR; TCRdb holds only in-frame clones, not every one. The sample contains roughly 76,000 clones, 29% of which appear only once. This receptor was obtained from a human donor with alopecia areata. This specimen was CD8+ T cells sorted from blood, taken at week 4, from a patient treated with tofacitinib. This chain joins TRBV23-1 and TRBJ2-7; D gene ambiguous. TRBV23-1 is treated as an ORF (open reading frame) with a function not yet certain. The CDR3 DNA follows: TGCGCCAGCAGCCAAGAAACAGTCAACTCCTACGAGCAGTACTTC. Translating gives CASSQETVNSYEQYF.